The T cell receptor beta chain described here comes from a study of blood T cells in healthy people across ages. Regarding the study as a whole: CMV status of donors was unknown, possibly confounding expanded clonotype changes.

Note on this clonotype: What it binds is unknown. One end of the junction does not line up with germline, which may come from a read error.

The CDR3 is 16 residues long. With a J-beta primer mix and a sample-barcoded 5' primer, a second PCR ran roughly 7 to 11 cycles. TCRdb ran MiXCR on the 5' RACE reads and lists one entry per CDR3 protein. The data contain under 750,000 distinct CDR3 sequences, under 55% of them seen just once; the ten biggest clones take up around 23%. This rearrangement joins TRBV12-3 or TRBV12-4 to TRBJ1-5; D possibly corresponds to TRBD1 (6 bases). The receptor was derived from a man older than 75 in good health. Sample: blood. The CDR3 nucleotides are TGTGCCGGCAGTTCCGCCGTGGGGGGGGGCGGTCAGCCCCAGCATTTT. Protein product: CAGSSAVGGGGQPQHF.